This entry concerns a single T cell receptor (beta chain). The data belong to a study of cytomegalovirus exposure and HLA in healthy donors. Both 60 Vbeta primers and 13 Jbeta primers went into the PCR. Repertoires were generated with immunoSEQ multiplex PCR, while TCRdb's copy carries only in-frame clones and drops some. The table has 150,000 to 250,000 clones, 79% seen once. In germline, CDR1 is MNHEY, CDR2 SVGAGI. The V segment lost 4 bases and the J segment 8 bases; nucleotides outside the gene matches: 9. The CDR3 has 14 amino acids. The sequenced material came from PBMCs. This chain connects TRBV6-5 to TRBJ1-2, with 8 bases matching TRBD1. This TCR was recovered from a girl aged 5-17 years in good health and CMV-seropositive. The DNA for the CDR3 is TGTGCCAGCAGTTGGGGACAGGAGAATGCAGGCTACACCTTC. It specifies CASSWGQENAGYTF.